The 6 T cell receptor beta chains presented below share a single source sample, sequenced in a study of T-cell reconstitution after alpha-beta-depleted transplantation in children. Unique molecular identifiers were incorporated when the TCRbeta library was constructed. TCRdb passed the PCR reads through MiXCR, listing each CDR3 protein once. The sample carries approximately 50,000 distinct CDR3 sequences, 40% to 65% recorded once. The source was peripheral blood, collected before TCRalphabeta/CD19-depleted stem cell transplant. Receptor source: a boy in the first two years of life with SCID, due to receive a stem cell transplant.

This clonotype was seen a handful of times. The chain uses TRBV20-1 and TRBJ2-3, with a weak D call TRBD2 (6 bases). Germline loops: CDR1 DFQATT, CDR2 SNEGSKA (reference sequence). With 5 bases removed from V and 8 bases from J, the gap between germline ends came to 11 bases. The CDR3 length is 11 residues. In nucleotides, the CDR3 is TGCAGTGCTCCTGGGGGGACTACGCAGTATTTT. It encodes CSAPGGTTQYF.

This clonotype showed up many times. The chain is built from TRBV6-4 and TRBJ2-1, with D perhaps given as TRBD1 or TRBD2 (7 bases each). V was cut by 5 bases and J by 3 bases, with 14 bases left in between. Germline loops: CDR1 MRHNA, CDR2 SNTAGT. The CDR3 is 15 amino acids. Written as DNA, the CDR3 is TGTGCCAGCAGTCCCCAGGGGGGGAGCTACAATGAGCAGTTCTTC. Translated: CASSPQGGSYNEQFF.

The chain links TRBV13 to TRBJ1-1, with 8 nucleotides matching TRBD1. The length of the CDR3 is 15 residues. Germline values: CDR1 PRHDT, CDR2 FYEKMQ (reference sequence). The junction had 10 bases not matched to a gene; V was cut back by 5 bases and J by 5 bases. CDR3 residues: CASSPQTTGGTEAFF. CDR3 sequence (DNA): TGTGCCAGCAGCCCCCAGACCACAGGGGGGACTGAAGCTTTCTTT. Variable domain in full (rest from reference TRBV13 and TRBJ1-1): AAGVIQSPRHLIKEKRETATLKCYPIPRHDTVYWYQQGPGQDPQFLISFYEKMQSDKGSIPDRFSAQQFSDYHSELNMSSLELGDSALYFCASSPQTTGGTEAFFGQGTRLTVV.

The chain uses TRBV20-1 and TRBJ1-1; D unresolved. Per the germline V gene, CDR1 is DFQATT and CDR2 is SNEGSKA (reference sequence). V lost 5 bases to trimming and J lost 0 bases, with 4 bases between them. This CDR3 comprises 11 residues. CDR3 amino acids: CSALMNTEAFF. For the CDR3, the DNA is TGCAGTGCTCTCATGAACACTGAAGCTTTCTTT.

This clonotype came up once. The chain is built from TRBV5-6 and TRBJ2-7; D ambiguous. Between the trimmed V and J ends, which lost 0 bases and 4 bases, there was a span of 8 bases. Germline V gene lookup returns CDR1 SGHDT and CDR2 YYEEEE. This CDR3 has 13 amino acids. DNA for the CDR3: TGTGCCAGCAGCTTGGATGTGGGTTACGAGCAGTACTTC. This codes for CASSLDVGYEQYF.

The chain links TRBV5-6 to TRBJ2-2; perhaps TRBD2 as D (6 bases). Germline V gene sequence: CDR1 SGHDT, CDR2 YYEEEE. The V gene lost 0 bases and the J gene lost 3 bases, with 9 bases spanning the gap. The CDR3 extends over 15 amino acids. In DNA form, the CDR3 reads TGTGCCAGCAGCTTGGTCGGCGGGGACACCGGGGAGCTGTTTTTT. Protein: CASSLVGGDTGELFF.